A selection of T cell receptor beta chains follows, all from one sample in a study of OX40 agonist ivuxolimab in advanced cancers. Using immunoSEQ multiplex PCR, the repertoire was profiled, and TCRdb retains in-frame clones only, with some absent. The sample holds over 95,000 clones, about 91% seen once. Sequencing was performed on CD4+ or CD8+ T cells sorted from blood, taken in a trial of the OX40 agonist ivuxolimab. The receptor source for this set is an adult with an advanced solid tumor such as melanoma, head and neck, liver or kidney cancer. CDR3s include the opening cysteine and the closing phenylalanine or tryptophan. Fields, in order: J gene, V gene, D gene, clone size, CDR3 protein, CDR3 DNA. D genes are given only for firm matches. The size entry is marked missing in some rows and otherwise reads once, few, many or a size class.

TRBJ2-3 | TRBV7-2 | TRBD2 | once | CASSPGRGLVSDTQYF | TGTGCCAGCAGCCCAGGCCGGGGACTAGTTTCGGATACGCAGTATTTT
TRBJ1-4 | TRBV28 | - | - | CASSSTGWQNEKLFF | TGTGCCAGCAGTTCCACAGGTTGGCAGAACGAAAAACTGTTTTTT
TRBJ2-2 | TRBV9 | - | once | CASSVDPGVNTGELFF | TGTGCCAGCAGCGTAGATCCCGGGGTTAACACCGGGGAGCTGTTTTTT
TRBJ2-1 | TRBV18 | TRBD2 | - | CASSPELAGGTNEQFF | TGTGCCAGCTCACCGGAGCTAGCGGGAGGAACGAATGAGCAGTTCTTC
TRBJ2-1 | TRBV4-1 | TRBD2 | once | CASSRRGLAGEYNEQFF | TGCGCCAGCAGCCGGAGAGGACTAGCGGGAGAATACAATGAGCAGTTCTTC
TRBJ1-1 | TRBV7-9 | - | once | CASSLPGNTEAFF | TGTGCCAGCAGCCTACCGGGGAACACTGAAGCTTTCTTT
TRBJ1-2 | TRBV4-3 | - | - | CASSQDAATYGYTF | TGCGCCAGCAGCCAAGATGCGGCTACCTATGGCTACACCTTC
TRBJ1-1 | TRBV18 | - | - | CASSRLASGGGPNTEAFF | TGTGCCAGCTCACGACTAGCATCTGGTGGGGGTCCGAACACTGAAGCTTTCTTT
TRBJ1-2 | TRBV6-5 | TRBD1 | once | CATTTGTGGRYGYTF | TGTGCCACTACTACCGGGACAGGGGGCCGGTATGGCTACACCTTC
TRBJ2-2 | TRBV7-3 | - | - | CASSSGSSNTGELFF | TGTGCCAGCAGCTCAGGGAGTTCGAATACCGGGGAGCTGTTTTTT
TRBJ1-6 | TRBV6-1 | - | - | CASRTSASHPPLHF | TGTGCCAGCAGGACCTCGGCTTCACATCCACCCCTCCACTTT
TRBJ1-1 | TRBV12-5 | - | - | CASGLSGQTNTEAFF | TGTGCTAGTGGTTTGTCCGGACAGACGAACACTGAAGCTTTCTTT
TRBJ1-2 | TRBV5-8 | - | - | CASSLDGPNYGYTF | TGTGCCAGCAGCTTGGACGGACCTAACTATGGCTACACCTTC
TRBJ2-7 | TRBV5-4 | TRBD1 | few | CASSRRDSSYEQYF | TGTGCCAGCAGCCGAAGGGACAGCTCCTACGAGCAGTACTTC
TRBJ2-7 | TRBV11-2 | - | once | CASSSQGRRVSEQYF | TGTGCCAGCAGCTCACAGGGCCGACGGGTGAGCGAGCAGTACTTC
TRBJ1-2 | TRBV7-2 | - | - | CASSLDRSYGYTF | TGTGCCAGCAGCCTAGACAGGTCCTATGGCTACACCTTC
TRBJ2-5 | TRBV4-3 | - | - | CASSQESGMWETQYF | TGCGCCAGCAGCCAAGAGTCGGGAATGTGGGAGACCCAGTACTTC
TRBJ2-1 | TRBV4-1 | TRBD2 | - | CASSRTILAGGEHEQFF | TGCGCCAGCAGCCGCACGATACTAGCGGGAGGCGAGCATGAGCAGTTCTTC
TRBJ2-2 | TRBV29-1 | TRBD1 | - | CSAPETGGTGELFF | TGCAGCGCTCCCGAGACAGGGGGCACCGGGGAGCTGTTTTTT
TRBJ2-7 | TRBV7-2 | TRBD1 | - | CASSLSGPPGQGINEQYF | TGTGCCAGCAGCTTAAGCGGGCCCCCGGGACAGGGGATCAACGAGCAGTACTTC
TRBJ1-1 | TRBV29-1 | - | - | CSVDPRNTEAFF | TGCAGCGTTGATCCCAGGAACACTGAAGCTTTCTTT
TRBJ2-2 | TRBV6-6 | - | - | CASTRDGELFF | TGTGCCAGCACCCGTGACGGGGAGCTGTTTTTT
TRBJ2-1 | TRBV5-1 | - | - | CASSQRQGGSGNEQFF | TGCGCCAGCAGCCAACGACAAGGGGGGTCTGGCAATGAGCAGTTCTTC
TRBJ2-5 | TRBV7-2 | TRBD2 | - | CASSLPGTSGGLAQYF | TGTGCCAGCAGCTTACCCGGGACTAGCGGGGGGTTGGCCCAGTACTTC
TRBJ2-7 | TRBV4-3 | TRBD2 | once | CASSQESGAGGVYEQYF | TGCGCCAGCAGCCAAGAAAGCGGAGCGGGAGGGGTCTACGAGCAGTACTTC
TRBJ2-7 | TRBV7-9 | TRBD2 | - | CASSTVSGGRVLYF | TGTGCCAGCAGCACCGTCTCTGGCGGGAGAGTCTTGTACTTC
TRBJ2-7 | TRBV28 | - | few | CATYSTTSRPGSYEQYF | TGTGCCACCTACTCTACCACGTCGAGGCCCGGGTCCTACGAGCAGTACTTC
TRBJ2-1 | TRBV2 | - | - | CASTGQGRNEQFF | TGTGCCAGCACAGGGCAGGGGAGGAATGAGCAGTTCTTC
TRBJ2-3 | TRBV28 | TRBD1 | - | CASSSPPGTGFTDTQYF | TGTGCCAGCAGTTCCCCCCCCGGGACAGGCTTCACAGATACGCAGTATTTT
TRBJ2-5 | TRBV5-1 | - | - | CASSLLQTQETQYF | TGCGCCAGCAGCTTGCTACAAACTCAAGAGACCCAGTACTTC
TRBJ2-3 | TRBV7-2 | - | - | CASSWRTGLTDTQYF | TGTGCCAGCAGCTGGAGAACAGGGTTGACAGATACGCAGTATTTT
TRBJ2-6 | TRBV19 | TRBD2 | - | CASSSSRGGSGANVLTF | TGTGCCAGTAGTTCCTCGAGGGGAGGGTCTGGGGCCAACGTCCTGACTTTC